These T cell receptor beta chains were read from a single sample in a study of blood T cell repertoires in COVID-19. Here immunoSEQ multiplex PCR was the method, and the copy in TCRdb shows in-frame clones only, minus some. The sample shows approximately 300,000 clones, 90% of them seen only once. Sequencing was carried out using PBMCs or T cells enriched from blood (not recorded which). Every receptor here comes from a woman in her 30s who had been exposed to COVID-19. The CDR3 runs from the conserved cysteine through the conserved F or W. D genes are given only for firm matches. Some rows have no size entry. The others give once, few or many, or a class for an expanded clone.

d_gene | j_gene | abundance | v_gene | CDR3aa | CDR3nt
. | TRBJ1-1 | . | TRBV6-5 | CASSWGHNTEAFF | TGTGCCAGCAGTTGGGGACATAACACTGAAGCTTTCTTT
. | TRBJ2-1 | . | TRBV6-5 | CASSYSKGTYNEQFF | TGTGCCAGCAGTTACTCGAAGGGGACCTACAATGAGCAGTTCTTC
TRBD1 | TRBJ1-5 | . | TRBV19 | CASRGQGGQPQHF | TGTGCCAGTAGGGGACAGGGAGGTCAGCCCCAGCATTTT
. | TRBJ2-7 | few | TRBV6-5 | CASSYRFNDEQYF | TGTGCCAGCAGTTACCGGTTTAACGACGAGCAGTACTTC
. | TRBJ2-2 | few | TRBV4-3 | CASSQGRDRVTGELFF | TGCGCCAGCAGCCAAGGAAGAGACAGAGTAACCGGGGAGCTGTTTTTT
TRBD1 | TRBJ1-4 | . | TRBV5-1 | CASSFDRADEKLFF | TGCGCCAGCAGCTTCGACAGGGCTGATGAAAAACTGTTTTTT
. | TRBJ1-2 | few | TRBV28 | CASSQGYGYTF | TGTGCCAGCAGCCAGGGATACGGCTACACCTTC
. | TRBJ1-2 | . | TRBV6-5 | CASGTPVPGAYGYTF | TGTGCCAGCGGGACGCCTGTTCCGGGAGCCTATGGCTACACCTTC
TRBD1 | TRBJ1-2 | . | TRBV6-5 | CASLTGVEGYTF | TGTGCCAGCTTGACAGGGGTGGAAGGCTACACCTTC
. | TRBJ2-5 | . | TRBV5-6 | CASSLAETQYF | TGTGCCAGCAGCTTGGCTGAGACCCAGTACTTC
. | TRBJ1-2 | once | TRBV5-1 | CASSLVRANYGYTF | TGCGCCAGCAGCTTGGTGAGAGCTAACTATGGCTACACCTTC
. | TRBJ2-4 | . | TRBV4-3 | CASSQAGTSKNIQYF | TGCGCCAGCAGCCAAGCCGGTACTTCCAAAAACATTCAGTACTTC
. | TRBJ1-5 | . | TRBV12-3/TRBV12-4 | CASNSAGEQPQHF | TGTGCCAGCAATTCGGCAGGGGAACAGCCCCAGCATTTT
TRBD2 | TRBJ2-6 | . | TRBV5-8 | CASSLRGAGANVLTF | TGTGCCAGCAGCTTGCGGGGGGCTGGGGCCAACGTCCTGACTTTC
TRBD2 | TRBJ2-7 | . | TRBV15 | CATRVGGSSYEQYF | TGTGCCACCAGGGTGGGGGGGAGCTCCTACGAGCAGTACTTC
. | TRBJ1-4 | . | TRBV18 | CASSPGSVNEKLFF | TGTGCCAGCTCACCCGGGTCAGTGAATGAAAAACTGTTTTTT
. | TRBJ1-2 | once | TRBV19 | CASSIAGILYGYTF | TGTGCCAGTAGTATTGCAGGGATCCTCTATGGCTACACCTTC
TRBD1 | TRBJ1-5 | once | TRBV7-6 | CASSPGVTGSQPQHF | TGTGCCAGCAGCCCCGGGGTGACAGGGTCTCAGCCCCAGCATTTT
TRBD1 | TRBJ1-2 | . | TRBV7-9 | CASSSPGQGAIGYTF | TGTGCCAGCAGCTCTCCGGGACAGGGGGCGATTGGCTACACCTTC
. | TRBJ1-5 | . | TRBV6-4 | CASSDPWRNNGQPQHF | TGTGCCAGCAGTGACCCGTGGAGGAACAACGGGCAGCCCCAGCATTTT
TRBD1 | TRBJ2-1 | . | TRBV13 | CASSPDRETYNEQFF | TGTGCCAGCAGCCCTGACAGGGAAACTTACAATGAGCAGTTCTTC
TRBD2 | TRBJ2-3 | . | TRBV9 | CASSVDRTSGGTDTQYF | TGTGCCAGCAGCGTAGATAGGACTAGCGGGGGCACAGATACGCAGTATTTT
. | TRBJ2-2 | few | TRBV19 | CAARPGANTGELFF | TGTGCCGCGAGGCCAGGGGCGAACACCGGGGAGCTGTTTTTT
. | TRBJ2-5 | . | TRBV3-1/TRBV3-2 | CASSQDPVREETQYF | TGTGCCAGCAGCCAAGATCCGGTCAGGGAAGAGACCCAGTACTTC